These 21 T cell receptor beta chains came from one sample sequenced in a study of response to subunit inactivated influenza vaccine. Using its own MiXCR run on the RT-PCR reads, TCRdb lists one record per CDR3 protein. This table has 300,000 to 350,000 distinct CDR3 sequences, approximately 23% appearing once. The specimen was PBMCs from blood, collected approximately 20 months after vaccination. Receptor source: a man between 50 and 70 years old who received an inactivated influenza vaccine.

This clonotype has only a few counts. This sequence joins TRBV12-3 or TRBV12-4 and TRBJ1-2; the match to TRBD1 covers 10 bases. This CDR3 is built from 15 residues. With 4 bases clipped from V and 5 bases from J, the junction kept 7 bases outside the gene matches. The CDR3 loop reads CASSSATGGAYGYTF. Here the CDR3 DNA reads TGTGCCAGCAGTTCGGCGACAGGGGGCGCGTATGGCTACACCTTC.

This clonotype came up a few times. This chain uses TRBV2 with TRBJ1-5, with unresolved D. The CDR3 covers 15 residues. Germline V lookup: CDR1 SNHLY, CDR2 FYNNEI. Trimming took 4 bases from V and 0 from J, leaving 10 bases between them. The CDR3 loop is CASSGVMGSNQPQHF. The CDR3 nucleotides read TGTGCCAGCAGTGGGGTGATGGGTAGCAATCAGCCCCAGCATTTT. The full variable domain, its missing parts supplied by reference TRBV2 and TRBJ1-5, is EPEVTQTPSHQVTQMGQEVILRCVPISNHLYFYWYRQILGQKVEFLVSFYNNEISEKSEIFDDQFSVERPDGSNFTLKIRSTKLEDSAMYFCASSGVMGSNQPQHFGDGTRLSIL.

The chain recombines TRBV6-1 with TRBJ1-2; TRBD1 aligns across 7 bases. Germline CDR1 is MNHNS and CDR2 is SASEGT. The CDR3 contains 14 residues. V trimming: 8 bases; J trimming: 2 bases; junction bases outside the gene matches: 8. CDR3 loop: CASHRTGENYGYTF. The CDR3 DNA follows: TGTGCCAGCCATAGAACAGGGGAGAACTATGGCTACACCTTC.

The genes are TRBV11-1 and TRBJ2-2; 8 bases are shared with TRBD1. Germline V gene sequence: CDR1 SGHAT, CDR2 FQDESV (reference sequence). The V and J ends lost 11 bases and 8 bases, in that order; junction bases with no gene match: 13. The CDR3 length is 14 residues. The CDR3 DNA follows: TGTGCCTCTACCCAGGGGGCCTTCGGAGGGGAGCTGTTTTTT. This gives the protein CASTQGAFGGELFF. Drawing the rest from reference TRBV11-1 and TRBJ2-2, the complete variable domain is EAEVAQSPRYKITEKSQAVAFWCDPISGHATLYWYRQILGQGPELLVQFQDESVVDDSQLPKDRFSAERLKGVDSTLKIQPAELGDSAMYLCASTQGAFGGELFFGEGSRLTVL.

The table lists this clonotype with a few counts. The J gene is TRBJ2-1, the V gene TRBV15; 7 positions match TRBD2. With V trimmed by 0 bases and J by 3 bases, 5 bases remained unmatched. The CDR3 sequence is 16 residues long. CDR1 is LNHNV, CDR2 YYDKDF, per germline (reference sequence). The CDR3 sequence is CATSREAAGYYNEQFF. The CDR3 DNA sequence: TGTGCCACCAGCAGAGAGGCAGCGGGATACTACAATGAGCAGTTCTTC.

The CDR3 coding sequence is TGTGCCAGCAGCGCGGGACAGGTCCCCAGCTATGGCTACACCTTC. Protein sequence: CASSAGQVPSYGYTF. V is TRBV5-4 and J is TRBJ1-2; 8 positions match TRBD1. The CDR3 has 15 residues. Germline CDR1 is SGHNT and CDR2 is YYREEE (reference sequence). With V trimmed by 4 bases and J by 4 bases, 9 bases remained unmatched.

The chain recombines TRBV5-1 with TRBJ2-1; 7 bases are a match to TRBD1. The germline V gene encodes CDR1 SGHRS and CDR2 YFSETQ. The CDR3 is 16 amino acids. V trimming: 3 bases; J trimming: 0 bases; junction bases outside the gene matches: 6. CDR3 loop: CASSWGTESSYNEQFF. In DNA form, the CDR3 reads TGCGCCAGCAGCTGGGGGACAGAGAGCTCCTACAATGAGCAGTTCTTC.

This clonotype showed up just a few times. The chain employs TRBV7-9 and TRBJ1-5; the D gene is possibly TRBD1 (5 bases). Germline V gives CDR1 SEHNR, CDR2 FQNEAQ (reference sequence). V dropped 5 bases and J dropped 9 bases, with 14 bases sitting between them. There are 13 residues in the CDR3. The CDR3 reads CASSGPAGGPQHF. In DNA form, the CDR3 reads TGTGCCAGCAGCGGACCCGCGGGGGGGCCCCAGCATTTT.

This clonotype came up a few times. The chain joins TRBV7-2 to TRBJ2-7; D remains unclear. Germline V CDR1 and CDR2: SGHTA, FQGNSA. With 3 bases removed from V and 6 bases from J, the gap between germline ends came to 12 bases. The CDR3 spans 13 residues. The CDR3 spells CASSLAFRVEQYF. Written as DNA, the CDR3 is TGTGCCAGCAGCTTGGCATTTCGGGTCGAGCAGTACTTC.

The V gene is TRBV4-3, the J gene TRBJ2-3; tentative D call: TRBD2 (6 bases). The V gene lost 0 bases and the J gene lost 3 bases, with 16 bases spanning the gap. From germline, CDR1 is LGHNA and CDR2 YSLEER. The CDR3 is 17 residues long. The CDR3, as DNA: TGCGCCAGCAGCCAAGATCTCCCAGCGGGCCCAACAGATACGCAGTATTTT. Translating it yields CASSQDLPAGPTDTQYF.

The gene calls are TRBV5-8 and TRBJ1-2, with 9 bases matching TRBD1. Germline CDR1 reads SGHTS; CDR2 reads YDEGEE. This CDR3 contains 16 residues. J lost 1 base, V lost 4 bases, and 8 bases had no gene match. The CDR3 nucleotides read TGTGCCAGCAGCGGCTGGGGACAGGGAGTTAACTATGGCTACACCTTC. Translation gives CASSGWGQGVNYGYTF.

The chain carries TRBV4-3 and TRBJ2-3; D could derive from TRBD1 or TRBD2 (6 bases each). The germline V gene has CDR1 LGHNA and CDR2 YSLEER. CDR3 size: 17 residues. Trimming took off 2 bases at V and 1 base at J, with 16 bases between the two ends. The CDR3 region is CASSQWGRRGGTDTQYF. CDR3 DNA sequence: TGCGCCAGCAGCCAATGGGGCAGGAGGGGGGGCACAGATACGCAGTATTTT.

The chain uses TRBV18 and TRBJ1-1, with D hard to call. This CDR3 is built from 14 residues. CDR1 KGHSH and CDR2 LQKENI come from the germline V gene. Trimming took off 2 bases at V and 3 bases at J, with 10 bases between the two ends. The CDR3 DNA sequence: TGTGCCAGCTCACCAGGTAGCCGCGACACTGAAGCTTTCTTT. Protein product: CASSPGSRDTEAFF.

This sequence joins TRBV27 and TRBJ1-4; D perhaps matches TRBD1 (6 bases). This CDR3 is 15 amino acids long. V dropped 1 base and J dropped 3 bases, with 9 bases sitting between them. Germline-derived CDR1 and CDR2 are MNHEY and SMNVEV (reference sequence). CDR3 residues: CASSLYREANEKLFF. CDR3 nucleotides: TGTGCCAGCAGTTTATACAGGGAAGCTAATGAAAAACTGTTTTTT.

This chain uses TRBV20-1 with TRBJ2-5; 13 nucleotides align to TRBD2. Germline V gene sequence: CDR1 DFQATT, CDR2 SNEGSKA (reference sequence). The CDR3 spans 15 residues. V lost 5 bases and J lost 1; bases outside the gene matches: 4. The CDR3, as DNA: TGCAGTGCTGAAGGGACTAGCGGGGTCCAAGAGACCCAGTACTTC. Protein product: CSAEGTSGVQETQYF.

The V and J genes are TRBV12-3 or TRBV12-4 and TRBJ1-5, with D possibly matching TRBD1 (5 bases). V lost 1 base and J 3 bases, leaving 10 bases between the germline ends. The CDR3 consists of 15 residues. CDR3 nucleotides: TGTGCCAGCAGTTTAGAAAGCAGGGTCAATCAGCCCCAGCATTTT. Encoded protein: CASSLESRVNQPQHF.

The chain has TRBV18 and TRBJ1-6, with a possible D match to TRBD1 (5 bases). The CDR3 is 15 residues long. V was trimmed by 3 bases and J by 6 bases, leaving 12 bases between them. The germline gives CDR1 KGHSH, CDR2 LQKENI. The CDR3 region is CASSPRDPSNSPLHF. In DNA form, the CDR3 reads TGTGCCAGCTCACCCCGGGACCCCTCTAATTCACCCCTCCACTTT.

V gene TRBV5-1 combines with J gene TRBJ1-1; no clear D gene. This CDR3 comprises 15 residues. Germline lookup yields CDR1 SGHRS and CDR2 YFSETQ. V shed 6 bases and J shed 6 bases, with 21 bases lying between them. CDR3 nucleotides: TGCGCCAGCAACTTAGAGGGCCTGAAGGGCGCTGAAGCTTTCTTT. Protein sequence: CASNLEGLKGAEAFF. Full variable domain (rest looked up from reference TRBV5-1 and TRBJ1-1): KAGVTQTPRYLIKTRGQQVTLSCSPISGHRSVSWYQQTPGQGLQFLFEYFSETQRNKGNFPGRFSGRQFSNSRSEMNVSTLELGDSALYLCASNLEGLKGAEAFFGQGTRLTVV.

This clonotype was seen only a few times. The V gene is TRBV20-1, the J gene TRBJ1-4, with a possible D match to TRBD1 (5 bases). This CDR3 is built from 13 residues. The germline V and J ends were trimmed by 6 bases and 8 bases, with 16 bases remaining between them. Germline V gene sequence: CDR1 DFQATT, CDR2 SNEGSKA (reference sequence). The CDR3 here is CSASGGSGEKLFF. DNA of the CDR3: TGCAGTGCCTCTGGGGGGAGCGGAGAAAAACTGTTTTTT.

V is TRBV20-1 and J is TRBJ2-1, with 8 bases identical to TRBD1. Unmatched junction bases numbered 5, after V lost 7 bases and J lost 3 bases. This CDR3 has 13 residues. The germline V gene has CDR1 DFQATT and CDR2 SNEGSKA (reference sequence). In nucleotides, the CDR3 is TGCAGTGTACAGGGGGACGGCTACAATGAGCAGTTCTTC. This translates into CSVQGDGYNEQFF.

J is TRBJ2-3 and V is TRBV5-1; a possible D gene is TRBD2 (6 bases). Germline lookup yields CDR1 SGHRS and CDR2 YFSETQ. The V gene lost 5 bases and the J gene lost 3 bases, with 13 bases spanning the gap. CDR3 length: 14 residues. The CDR3 sequence: CASSSASDTDTQYF. DNA of the CDR3: TGCGCCAGCAGTTCGGCTAGCGATACAGATACGCAGTATTTT.